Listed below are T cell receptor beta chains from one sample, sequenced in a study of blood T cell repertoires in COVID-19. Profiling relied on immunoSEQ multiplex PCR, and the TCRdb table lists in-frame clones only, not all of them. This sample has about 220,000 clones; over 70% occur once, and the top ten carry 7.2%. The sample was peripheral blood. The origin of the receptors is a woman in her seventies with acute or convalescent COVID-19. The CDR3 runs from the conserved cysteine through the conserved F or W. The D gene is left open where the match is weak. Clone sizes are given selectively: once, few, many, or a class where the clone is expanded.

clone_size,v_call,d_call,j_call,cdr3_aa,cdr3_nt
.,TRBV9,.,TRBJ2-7,CASSKEVWAYEQYF,TGTGCCAGCAGCAAGGAGGTTTGGGCCTACGAGCAGTACTTC
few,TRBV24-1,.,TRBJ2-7,CATSDPWRGYEQYF,TGTGCCACCAGTGACCCTTGGCGCGGCTACGAGCAGTACTTC
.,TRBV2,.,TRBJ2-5,CASSDTRWETQYF,TGTGCCAGCAGCGATACTAGATGGGAGACCCAGTACTTC
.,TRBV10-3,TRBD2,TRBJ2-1,CAISQSGGANEQFF,TGTGCCATCAGCCAAAGCGGGGGGGCAAATGAGCAGTTCTTC
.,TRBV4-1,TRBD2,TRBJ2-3,CASSRSGGAVTDTQYF,TGCGCCAGCAGCCGCAGCGGGGGGGCCGTTACAGATACGCAGTATTTT
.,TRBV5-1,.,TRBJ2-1,CASSLDGSSYNEQFF,TGCGCCAGCAGCTTGGACGGGAGCTCCTACAATGAGCAGTTCTTC
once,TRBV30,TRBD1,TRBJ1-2,CAWSARQGIYGYTF,TGTGCCTGGAGCGCCAGACAGGGGATCTATGGCTACACCTTC
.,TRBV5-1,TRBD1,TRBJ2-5,CASRGGQGFQETQYF,TGCGCCAGCAGGGGGGGACAGGGGTTCCAAGAGACCCAGTACTTC
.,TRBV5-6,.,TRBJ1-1,CASTVQTNSAFF,TGTGCCAGCACCGTCCAGACAAATTCGGCTTTCTTT
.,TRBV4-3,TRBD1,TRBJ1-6,CASSQVFDIPGQGPPRNSPLHF,TGCGCCAGCAGCCAAGTCTTCGATATTCCGGGACAGGGTCCCCCTAGGAATTCACCCCTCCACTTT
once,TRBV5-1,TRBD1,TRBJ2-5,CASSLGQGLQETQYF,TGCGCCAGCAGCCTGGGACAGGGGTTGCAAGAGACCCAGTACTTC
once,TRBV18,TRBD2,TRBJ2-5,CATSQGGGLLETQYF,TGTGCCACCTCACAAGGCGGGGGGTTGCTGGAGACCCAGTACTTC
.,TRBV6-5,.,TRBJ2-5,CASSYRTVSEETQYF,TGTGCCAGCAGTTACAGAACTGTGAGCGAGGAGACCCAGTACTTC
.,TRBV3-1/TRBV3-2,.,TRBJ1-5,CASSQVSGLGQPQHF,TGTGCCAGCAGCCAAGTGTCAGGGTTGGGTCAGCCCCAGCATTTT
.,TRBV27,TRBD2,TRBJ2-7,CASSFASGGQQYF,TGTGCCAGCAGTTTTGCTAGCGGGGGGCAGCAGTACTTC
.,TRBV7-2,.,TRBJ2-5,CASSSSGAGGTQYF,TGTGCCAGCAGCTCGTCAGGGGCTGGGGGGACCCAGTACTTC
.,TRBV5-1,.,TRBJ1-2,CASSDQSGGYTF,TGCGCCAGCAGCGACCAGAGCGGGGGCTACACCTTC
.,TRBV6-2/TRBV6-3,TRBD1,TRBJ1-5,CASSYSRQGAYNQPQHF,TGTGCCAGCAGTTACTCGCGACAGGGGGCTTACAATCAGCCCCAGCATTTT
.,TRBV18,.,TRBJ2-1,CASSPDAGIYNEQFF,TGTGCCAGCTCACCGGATGCAGGGATTTACAATGAGCAGTTCTTC
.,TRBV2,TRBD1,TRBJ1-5,CASTEQGAVDQPQHF,TGTGCCAGCACCGAACAGGGGGCTGTGGATCAGCCCCAGCATTTT
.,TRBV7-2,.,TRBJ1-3,CASSLGPGSGNTIYF,TGTGCCAGCAGCTTAGGTCCAGGGTCTGGAAACACCATATATTTT
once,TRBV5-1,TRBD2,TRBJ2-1,CASSLGGSGLAGSEQFF,TGCGCCAGCAGCTTGGGAGGGTCGGGACTAGCGGGGAGCGAGCAGTTCTTC
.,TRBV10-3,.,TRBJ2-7,CAISESAGYYEQYF,TGTGCCATCAGTGAGTCTGCAGGTTACTACGAGCAGTACTTC
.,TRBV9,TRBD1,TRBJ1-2,CASSGGQVYYGYTF,TGTGCCAGCAGCGGGGGACAGGTGTACTATGGCTACACCTTC
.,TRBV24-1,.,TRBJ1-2,CATSDFGGYGYTF,TGTGCCACCAGTGATTTTGGAGGCTATGGCTACACCTTC
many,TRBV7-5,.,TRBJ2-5,CVRSSPLLSETQYF,TGTGTCAGAAGCTCCCCCCTGTTGTCGGAGACCCAGTACTTC
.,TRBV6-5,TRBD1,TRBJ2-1,CASSDGTGGINEQFF,TGTGCCAGCTCCGACGGGACAGGGGGAATAAATGAGCAGTTCTTC
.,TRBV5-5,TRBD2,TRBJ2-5,CASSLGGGSGETQYF,TGTGCCAGCAGCTTAGGCGGGGGGTCGGGAGAGACCCAGTACTTC
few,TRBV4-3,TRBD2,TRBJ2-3,CASSQEGGGDTQYF,TGCGCCAGCAGCCAAGAAGGCGGGGGAGATACGCAGTATTTT
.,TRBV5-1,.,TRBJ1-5,CASSLSGIQPQHF,TGCGCCAGCAGCTTGTCAGGGATACAGCCCCAGCATTTT
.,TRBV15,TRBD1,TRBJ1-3,CATSIETGGNTIYF,TGTGCCACCAGCATAGAGACAGGGGGTAACACCATATATTTT
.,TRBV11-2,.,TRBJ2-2,CASSLERDGELFF,TGTGCCAGCAGCTTAGAACGGGACGGGGAGCTGTTTTTT
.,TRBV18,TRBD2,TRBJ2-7,CASSAREGAYEQYF,TGTGCCAGCTCCGCGAGGGAGGGAGCATACGAGCAGTACTTC
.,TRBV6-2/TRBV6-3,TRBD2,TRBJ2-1,CASSYWGGADHTEQFF,TGTGCCAGCAGTTACTGGGGGGGAGCCGATCATACTGAGCAGTTCTTC
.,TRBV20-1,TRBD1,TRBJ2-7,CSASGDRYYEQYF,TGCAGTGCTAGTGGGGACAGGTACTACGAGCAGTACTTC